This TCR beta chain was profiled in a study of graft-versus-host responses after intestinal transplantation. Here immunoSEQ multiplex PCR was the method, and the copy in TCRdb shows in-frame clones only, minus some. The data hold more than 55,000 clones, with about 87% observed a single time. CDR1 and CDR2 (germline): MDHEN, SYDVKM. CDR3 length equals 15 residues. V dropped 2 bases and J dropped 2 bases, with 12 bases sitting between them. This clone was recorded a few times. The input for sequencing was PBMCs, taken 26 days after transplant. The V and J genes are TRBV28 and TRBJ1-1, with D perhaps matching TRBD1 (6 bases). The TCR originated in a human patient who received an intestinal transplant, so some T cells may come from the graft donor. The CDR3 nucleotides are TGTGCCAGCAGTTTAAAGGACAGAGTTAACACTGAAGCTTTCTTT. Translated: CASSLKDRVNTEAFF.